The 22 T cell receptor beta chains in this list originate from one sample, sequenced in a study of regulatory T cells in long-lasting Graves disease. The sample's time point: newly diagnosed GD, antithyroid drugs for less than 3 months. From PBMCs, RNA was extracted and then used to make the TCR library. HTBI primers from iRepertoire and Arm-PCR of CDR3 regions yielded the TCR beta libraries. TCRdb re-called the multiplex PCR reads with MiXCR, one entry per CDR3 protein. The sample consists of 350,000 to 550,000 distinct CDR3 sequences, approximately 16% of them appearing once. The data also belong to a second study, concerning T cells in Graves' hyperthyroidism and ophthalmopathy.

The sample consisted of peripheral blood mononuclear cells (PBMCs), taken at new diagnosis, from a patient treated with antithyroid drugs. The receptors come from a woman under 30 with Graves disease.

J is TRBJ2-7 and V is TRBV29-1, with D possibly matching TRBD2 (5 bases). In germline, CDR1 is SQVTM, CDR2 ANQGSEA. This CDR3 spans 11 amino acids. Trimming took 7 bases from V and 4 from J, leaving 11 bases between them. CDR3 DNA sequence: TGCAGCGGGAGGTTCGGGTACGAGCAGTACTTC. It is translated as CSGRFGYEQYF.

The V gene is TRBV5-5, the J gene TRBJ1-1, with 8 bases fitting TRBD1. The CDR3 is 16 residues long. The germline V gene has CDR1 SGHKS and CDR2 YYEKEE (reference sequence). Losses at the gene ends were 3 bases for V and 0 bases for J; bases not matched to a gene: 7. The CDR3 DNA follows: TGTGCCAGCAGCTCCAGATGGACAGGGATGAACACTGAAGCTTTCTTT. It encodes CASSSRWTGMNTEAFF.

In this sample, this clonotype turned up many times. This chain joins TRBV6-1 and TRBJ2-7, with 8 nucleotides matching TRBD1. Germline CDR1 MNHNS, CDR2 SASEGT. The V and J ends lost 5 bases and 2 bases, in that order; junction bases with no gene match: 8. This CDR3 contains 15 residues. Written as DNA, the CDR3 is TGTGCCAGCAGTACTTCCGGGACAGGCACCTACGAGCAGTACTTC. This codes for CASSTSGTGTYEQYF.

This sequence joins TRBV30 and TRBJ2-1; D gene unclear. CDR1 and CDR2 from the germline V gene are GTSNPN and SVGIG (reference sequence). The CDR3 sequence is 14 residues long. V shed 6 bases and J shed 0 bases, with 12 bases lying between them. The DNA for the CDR3 is TGTGCCTGCCGGACGGAGAGCTCCTACAATGAGCAGTTCTTC. This translates into CACRTESSYNEQFF.

The rearrangement joins TRBV18 to TRBJ2-3; D is perhaps TRBD1 or TRBD2 (5 bases each). Germline V lookup: CDR1 KGHSH, CDR2 LQKENI. Trimming removed 4 bases from V and 5 bases from J, with 19 bases in between. This CDR3 has 16 residues. The CDR3 protein is CASSRGAGTSEDTQYF. The CDR3 DNA is TGTGCCAGCTCACGGGGAGCAGGGACGTCGGAAGATACGCAGTATTTT.

The sample holds a few counts of this clonotype. This chain uses TRBV6-1 with TRBJ1-2, with D unclear. This CDR3 is 14 amino acids long. CDR1 and CDR2 (germline): MNHNS, SASEGT. The ends were cut back, 6 bases at V and 0 bases at J, with 11 bases in the middle. The DNA for the CDR3 is TGTGCCAGCAGGCGGCATACAGCTAACTATGGCTACACCTTC. This codes for CASRRHTANYGYTF.

This chain uses TRBV6-5 with TRBJ2-7; TRBD1 might be the D (7 bases). The V gene's germline CDR1 is MNHEY and CDR2 SVGAGI. The CDR3 is made up of 15 amino acids. Trimming removed 2 bases from V and 3 bases from J, with 14 bases in between. The CDR3 is CASSYGRGVYYEQYF. In DNA, the CDR3 is TGTGCCAGCAGTTACGGCAGGGGGGTCTACTACGAGCAGTACTTC.

This clonotype was seen only a few times. V usage is TRBV29-1 and J usage is TRBJ2-1; a weak D match, TRBD2 (6 bases). The V end lost 6 bases, the J end lost 11 bases, and 17 bases lay between the germline ends. CDR1 is SQVTM, CDR2 ANQGSEA, per germline. This CDR3 has 12 residues. This CDR3 reads CSVEDPSEKQFF. The DNA for the CDR3 is TGCAGCGTCGAGGACCCTAGCGAGAAGCAGTTCTTC.

The table lists this clonotype with many counts. The rearrangement joins TRBV7-2 to TRBJ2-2; 8 bases align to TRBD2. CDR1 SGHTA and CDR2 FQGNSA come from the germline V gene. This CDR3 contains 15 residues. Trimming took 3 bases from V and 7 from J; bases not matched to a gene: 7. CDR3 in DNA: TGTGCCAGCAGCTTCCCAGCGGGGGTCGTCGGGGAGCTGTTTTTT. It is translated as CASSFPAGVVGELFF. Using reference TRBV7-2 and TRBJ2-2 for the parts outside the CDR3, the full variable domain is GAGVSQSPSNKVTEKGKDVELRCDPISGHTALYWYRQSLGQGLEFLIYFQGNSAPDKSGLPSDRFSAERTGGSVSTLTIQRTQQEDSAVYLCASSFPAGVVGELFFGEGSRLTVL.

Many counts were recorded for this clonotype. This chain joins TRBV5-8 and TRBJ2-7; 8 nucleotides align to TRBD1. The V gene end was trimmed by 5 bases and the J gene end by 2 bases; junction bases not matched to a gene: 6. There are 14 residues in the CDR3. Germline V gene sequence: CDR1 SGHTS, CDR2 YDEGEE. CDR3 loop: CASRSDRGPYEQYF. The DNA of the CDR3 is TGTGCCAGCAGATCTGACAGGGGCCCCTACGAGCAGTACTTC.

This clonotype was seen repeatedly, ten times or more. This chain connects TRBV6-1 to TRBJ1-1; tentative D call: TRBD1 (6 bases). V was cut by 8 bases and J by 6 bases, with 10 bases left in between. CDR3 length: 11 residues. Germline loops: CDR1 MNHNS, CDR2 SASEGT. The CDR3 DNA reads as TGTGCCAGCGAGGGGGTCGCTGAAGCTTTCTTT. It yields the protein CASEGVAEAFF.

In this sample, this clonotype turned up many times. This chain joins TRBV28 and TRBJ2-5; TRBD1 matches at 7 bases. The CDR3 runs 13 residues. J was trimmed by 4 bases and V by 5 bases; bases with no gene match: 4. CDR1 and CDR2 (germline): MDHEN, SYDVKM. CDR3 residues: CASSPGGRETQYF. CDR3 DNA sequence: TGTGCCAGCAGTCCAGGGGGACGAGAGACCCAGTACTTC. Full variable domain (remainder filled in from reference TRBV28 and TRBJ2-5): DVKVTQSSRYLVKRTGEKVFLECVQDMDHENMFWYRQDPGLGLRLIYFSYDVKMKEKGDIPEGYSVSREKKERFSLILESASTNQTSMYLCASSPGGRETQYFGPGTRLLVL.

CDR3 residues: CATSKSTSYEQYF. The CDR3 DNA follows: TGTGCCACCAGCAAGTCCACTTCCTACGAGCAGTACTTC. The chain has TRBV15 and TRBJ2-7; D is ambiguous. V was trimmed by 4 bases and J by 1 base, leaving 8 bases between them. This CDR3 is built from 13 residues. In germline, CDR1 is LNHNV, CDR2 YYDKDF (reference sequence).

This clonotype showed up many times. This chain joins TRBV6-9 and TRBJ2-1; 10 positions match TRBD2. The CDR3 is made up of 15 amino acids. Germline-derived CDR1 and CDR2 are MNHGY and SVAAGI. The junction had 6 bases not matched to a gene; V was cut back by 4 bases and J by 6 bases. CDR3 sequence: CASSSTSGKVNEQFF. The CDR3 coding sequence is TGTGCCAGCAGTTCCACTAGCGGGAAGGTCAATGAGCAGTTCTTC.

This clonotype was recorded only once. The V and J genes are TRBV12-3 or TRBV12-4 and TRBJ2-7; the match to TRBD2 covers 13 bases. V was clipped by 5 bases and J by 6 bases; unmatched bases: 13. The CDR3 totals 17 residues. Here the CDR3 reads CASSPRLAGGLVGEQYF. The DNA for the CDR3 is TGTGCCAGCAGTCCCCGACTAGCGGGAGGTCTTGTGGGCGAGCAGTACTTC.

The CDR3 loop reads CASRREGTSGRNEQYF. The CDR3 DNA follows: TGTGCCAGCAGGCGAGAGGGGACTAGCGGGAGAAATGAGCAGTACTTC. V is TRBV6-1 and J is TRBJ2-7; 14 bases fit TRBD2. Germline-derived CDR1 and CDR2 are MNHNS and SASEGT. The CDR3 is 16 residues long. The ends lost 6 bases at V and 7 bases at J; junction bases unmatched: 11.

Written as DNA, the CDR3 is TGTGCCAGCAGAGGAACCGGGACATACACAGATACGCAGTATTTT. It yields the protein CASRGTGTYTDTQYF. This chain joins TRBV28 and TRBJ2-3; D might be TRBD1 (6 bases). Germline lookup yields CDR1 MDHEN and CDR2 SYDVKM. Trimming left V 6 bases short and J 2 bases short, with 15 bases between. The CDR3 covers 15 residues.

This clonotype was found a few times. The rearrangement joins TRBV12-3 or TRBV12-4 to TRBJ2-2; unclear D gene. Trimming stripped 8 bases from V and 7 bases from J, with 14 bases between. The CDR3 totals 13 residues. The CDR3 reads CASLKLAFGELFF. The CDR3 nucleotides read TGTGCCAGCTTAAAGTTGGCTTTCGGGGAGCTGTTTTTT.

This clonotype has at least ten counts. The chain couples TRBV5-1 to TRBJ1-2; no definite D call. Trimming shortened V by 1 base and J by 3 bases, and 13 bases separated the two germline ends. Germline values: CDR1 SGHRS, CDR2 YFSETQ. This CDR3 is built from 15 residues. CDR3 in DNA: TGCGCCAGCAGCTTGCGGGCGGTGGGAGACTATGGCTACACCTTC. It encodes CASSLRAVGDYGYTF.

V gene TRBV5-4 combines with J gene TRBJ2-1, with D possibly being TRBD2 (6 bases). This CDR3 has 18 residues. Germline loops: CDR1 SGHNT, CDR2 YYREEE (reference sequence). V was clipped by 0 bases and J by 0 bases, with 16 bases between them. Here the CDR3 reads CASSLDLSSVSSYNEQFF. DNA of the CDR3: TGTGCCAGCAGCTTGGACCTTTCTAGCGTCAGCTCCTACAATGAGCAGTTCTTC.

This clonotype showed up just a few times. V is TRBV20-1 and J is TRBJ1-1; D remains unclear. Trimming removed 6 bases at V and 5 bases at J, with 25 bases between. Germline V gene sequence: CDR1 DFQATT, CDR2 SNEGSKA (reference sequence). The CDR3 spans 16 residues. The CDR3 DNA follows: TGCAGTGCAACCGTAATAGGAGGCGGGCTCTTTACTGAAGCTTTCTTT. Translated: CSATVIGGGLFTEAFF.

The table lists this clonotype with many counts. The chain uses TRBV28 and TRBJ2-5; possibly TRBD1 or TRBD2 for D (7 bases each). The length of the CDR3 is 17 residues. Trimming removed 3 bases at V and 2 bases at J, with 19 bases between. Germline V gene sequence: CDR1 MDHEN, CDR2 SYDVKM. As DNA, the CDR3 is TGTGCCAGCAGTTTGGGGAGGGGGCAATTTTTACAAGAGACCCAGTACTTC. It specifies CASSLGRGQFLQETQYF.